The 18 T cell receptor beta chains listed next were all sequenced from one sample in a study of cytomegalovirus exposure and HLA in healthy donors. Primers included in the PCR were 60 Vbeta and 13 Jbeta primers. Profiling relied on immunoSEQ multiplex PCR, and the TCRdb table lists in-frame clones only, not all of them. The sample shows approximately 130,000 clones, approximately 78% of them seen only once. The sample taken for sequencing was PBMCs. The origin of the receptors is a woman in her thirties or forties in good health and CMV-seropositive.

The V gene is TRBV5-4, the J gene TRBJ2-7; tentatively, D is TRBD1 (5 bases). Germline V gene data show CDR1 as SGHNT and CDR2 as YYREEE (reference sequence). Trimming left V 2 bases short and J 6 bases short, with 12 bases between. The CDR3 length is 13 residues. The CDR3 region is CASSLPPGFEQYF. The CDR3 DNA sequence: TGTGCCAGCAGCTTACCCCCAGGGTTCGAGCAGTACTTC.

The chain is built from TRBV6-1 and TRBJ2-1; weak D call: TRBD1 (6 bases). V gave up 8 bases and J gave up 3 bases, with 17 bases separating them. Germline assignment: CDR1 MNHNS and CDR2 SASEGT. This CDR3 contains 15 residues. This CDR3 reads CASGKQGIFYNEQFF. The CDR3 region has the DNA TGTGCCAGCGGTAAACAGGGAATCTTCTACAATGAGCAGTTCTTC.

The CDR3 DNA reads as TGTGCCAGCAGCTTTCAGGACTACCTCGATGAGCAGTTCTTC. This translates into CASSFQDYLDEQFF. This chain connects TRBV7-9 to TRBJ2-1; perhaps TRBD2 as D (6 bases). V dropped 3 bases and J dropped 8 bases, with 14 bases sitting between them. This CDR3 has 14 residues. Germline values: CDR1 SEHNR, CDR2 FQNEAQ (reference sequence).

The CDR3 DNA reads TGTGCCAGCAGTACAGGGGGGAACACTGAAGCTTTCTTT. It is translated as CASSTGGNTEAFF. V gene TRBV6-5 combines with J gene TRBJ1-1; 8 bases are shared with TRBD1. The CDR3 has 13 amino acids. CDR1 is MNHEY, CDR2 SVGAGI, per germline. Trimming at V came to 5 bases and at J to 1 base, leaving 0 bases not matched to a gene.

CDR3 residues: CATSIQGGETQYF. The CDR3 DNA reads TGTGCCACCAGCATTCAGGGTGGAGAGACCCAGTACTTC. The chain carries TRBV15 and TRBJ2-5, with D possibly being TRBD1 (5 bases). The CDR3 spans 13 residues. Trimming shortened V by 4 bases and J by 4 bases, and 10 bases separated the two germline ends. Germline CDR1 and CDR2: LNHNV and YYDKDF (reference sequence).

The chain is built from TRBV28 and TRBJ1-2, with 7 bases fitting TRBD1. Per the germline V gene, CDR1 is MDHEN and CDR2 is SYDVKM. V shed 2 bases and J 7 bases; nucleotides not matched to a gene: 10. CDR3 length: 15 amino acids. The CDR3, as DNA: TGTGCCAGCAGTTTAAGCGCAGGGGGGTTAGGTGGCTACACCTTC. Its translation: CASSLSAGGLGGYTF.

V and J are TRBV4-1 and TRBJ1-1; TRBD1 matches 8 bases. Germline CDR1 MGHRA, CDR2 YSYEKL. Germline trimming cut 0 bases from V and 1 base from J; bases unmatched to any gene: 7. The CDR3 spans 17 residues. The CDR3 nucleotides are TGCGCCAGCAGCCAAGATCCCCCGACAGGGGAGAACACTGAAGCTTTCTTT. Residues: CASSQDPPTGENTEAFF.

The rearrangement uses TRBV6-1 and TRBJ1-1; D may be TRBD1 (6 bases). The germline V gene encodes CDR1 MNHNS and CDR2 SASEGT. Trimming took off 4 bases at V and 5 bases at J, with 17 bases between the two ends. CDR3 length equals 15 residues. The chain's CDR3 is CASSGKTAGATEAFF. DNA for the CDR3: TGTGCCAGCAGTGGAAAGACAGCAGGGGCAACTGAAGCTTTCTTT.

DNA for the CDR3: TGCAGCGTGAGGACCTCTCCGGGAGGGACCCAGTACTTC. It translates to CSVRTSPGGTQYF. V is TRBV29-1 and J is TRBJ2-5; 7 nucleotides align to TRBD2. The CDR3 length is 13 residues. Germline assignment: CDR1 SQVTM and CDR2 ANQGSEA. Trimming took 6 bases from V and 7 from J; bases not matched to a gene: 11.

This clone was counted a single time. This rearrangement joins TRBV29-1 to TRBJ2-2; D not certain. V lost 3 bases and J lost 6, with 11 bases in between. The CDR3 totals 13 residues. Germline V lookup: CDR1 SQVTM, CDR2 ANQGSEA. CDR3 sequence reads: CSVEEQTPGELFF. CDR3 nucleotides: TGCAGCGTTGAGGAACAGACCCCCGGGGAGCTGTTTTTT.

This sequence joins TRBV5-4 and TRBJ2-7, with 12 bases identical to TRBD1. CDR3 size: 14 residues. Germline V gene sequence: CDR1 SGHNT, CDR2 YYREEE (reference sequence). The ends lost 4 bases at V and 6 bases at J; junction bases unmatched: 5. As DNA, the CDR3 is TGTGCCAGCAGCCACGGGACAGGGGGCCGCGAGCAGTACTTC. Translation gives CASSHGTGGREQYF.

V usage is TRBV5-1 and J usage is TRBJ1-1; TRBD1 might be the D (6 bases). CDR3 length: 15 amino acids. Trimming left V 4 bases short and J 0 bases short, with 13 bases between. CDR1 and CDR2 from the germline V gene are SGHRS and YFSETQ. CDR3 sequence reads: CASSPHRDMNTEAFF. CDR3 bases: TGCGCCAGCAGCCCCCACAGGGACATGAACACTGAAGCTTTCTTT.

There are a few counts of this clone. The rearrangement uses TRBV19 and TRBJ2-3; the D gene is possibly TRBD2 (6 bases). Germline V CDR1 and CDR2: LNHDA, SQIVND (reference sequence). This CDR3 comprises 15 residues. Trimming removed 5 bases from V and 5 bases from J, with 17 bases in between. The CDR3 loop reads CASSYLPGEGDTQYF. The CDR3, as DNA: TGTGCCAGTAGTTACCTTCCGGGAGAGGGAGATACGCAGTATTTT.

The CDR3 region is CASSVWGQTTDTQYF. CDR3 DNA: TGTGCCAGCAGTGTTTGGGGACAGACAACAGATACGCAGTATTTT. This chain joins TRBV2 and TRBJ2-3, with 7 nucleotides matching TRBD1. The ends lost 4 bases at V and 3 bases at J; junction bases unmatched: 7. The CDR3 contains 15 residues. Germline V lookup: CDR1 SNHLY, CDR2 FYNNEI.

The CDR3 here is CASSSSQGAGYGYTF. CDR3 bases: TGTGCCAGCAGCTCCTCGCAGGGGGCCGGCTATGGCTACACCTTC. The J gene is TRBJ1-2, the V gene TRBV5-4, with 8 bases identical to TRBD1. From germline, CDR1 is SGHNT and CDR2 YYREEE (reference sequence). Unmatched junction bases numbered 8, after V lost 3 bases and J lost 4 bases. The CDR3 loop spans 15 amino acids.

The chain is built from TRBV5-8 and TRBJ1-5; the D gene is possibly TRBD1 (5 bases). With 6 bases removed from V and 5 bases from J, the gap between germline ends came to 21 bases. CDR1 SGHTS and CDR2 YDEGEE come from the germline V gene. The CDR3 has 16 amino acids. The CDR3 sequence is CASTPRVHRGDQPQHF. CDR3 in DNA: TGTGCCAGCACCCCGAGGGTCCATCGGGGGGATCAGCCCCAGCATTTT.

For the CDR3, the DNA is TGTGCCAGCAGCCCCAACCACGGACAGGGGAGCACCGGGGAGCTGTTTTTT. Its translation: CASSPNHGQGSTGELFF. The rearrangement uses TRBV7-3 and TRBJ2-2, with 9 bases lining up with TRBD1. CDR3 size: 17 residues. Germline V CDR1 and CDR2: SGHTA, FQGTGA. The trim removed 5 bases at V and 4 bases at J, leaving 11 bases unmatched.

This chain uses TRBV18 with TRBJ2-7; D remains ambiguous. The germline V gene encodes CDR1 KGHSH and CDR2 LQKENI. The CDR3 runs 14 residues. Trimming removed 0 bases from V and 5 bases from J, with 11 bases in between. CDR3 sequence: CASSPPPGGNEQYF. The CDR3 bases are TGTGCCAGCTCACCACCTCCAGGTGGCAACGAGCAGTACTTC.